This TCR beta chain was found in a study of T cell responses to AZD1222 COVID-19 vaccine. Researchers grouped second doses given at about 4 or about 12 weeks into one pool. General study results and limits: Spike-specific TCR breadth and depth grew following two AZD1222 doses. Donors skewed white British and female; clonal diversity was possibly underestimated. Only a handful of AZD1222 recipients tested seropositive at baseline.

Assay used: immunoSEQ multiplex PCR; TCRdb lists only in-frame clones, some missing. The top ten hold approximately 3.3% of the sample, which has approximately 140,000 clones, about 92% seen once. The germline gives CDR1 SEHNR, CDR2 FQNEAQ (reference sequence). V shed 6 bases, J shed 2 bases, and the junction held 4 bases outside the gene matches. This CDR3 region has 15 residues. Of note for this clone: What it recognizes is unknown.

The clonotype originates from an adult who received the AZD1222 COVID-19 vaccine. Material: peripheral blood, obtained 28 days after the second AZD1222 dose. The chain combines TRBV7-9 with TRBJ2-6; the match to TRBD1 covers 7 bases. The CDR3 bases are TGTGCCAGCAGTCTACAGGGGACTGGGGCCAACGTCCTGACTTTC. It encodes CASSLQGTGANVLTF.